The 9 T cell receptor beta chains given below trace back to one sample, sequenced in a study of CD8+ T cells in alopecia areata. Sequencing templates came from extracted RNA that was reverse transcribed into cDNA. Generated by immunoSEQ multiplex PCR, the TCRdb table keeps only in-frame clones and is missing some. The sample has roughly 140,000 clones; 51% are singletons. The sample here was CD4+ T cells sorted from blood, taken at week 0. These receptor sequences come from a human donor with alopecia areata.

J is TRBJ1-1 and V is TRBV25-1, with 7 bases aligning to TRBD1. V dropped 7 bases and J dropped 1; count of bases not matched to a gene: 3. Germline CDR1 reads MGHDK; CDR2 reads SYGVNS. The CDR3 is 13 residues long. CDR3 loop: CASIRTGNTEAFF. DNA of the CDR3: TGTGCCAGCATAAGGACAGGGAACACTGAAGCTTTCTTT.

This clone came up a few times. The chain combines TRBV30 with TRBJ1-1, with D perhaps matching TRBD1 (6 bases). Trimming stripped 5 bases from V and 3 bases from J, with 13 bases between. The CDR3 loop spans 13 amino acids. Germline CDR1 reads GTSNPN; CDR2 reads SVGIG (reference sequence). Here the CDR3 reads CAWAENRDTEAFF. DNA for the CDR3: TGTGCCTGGGCAGAGAACAGGGACACTGAAGCTTTCTTT.

The table lists this clone with a few counts. This chain joins TRBV5-6 and TRBJ2-3; D gene uncertain. V was pared by 4 bases and J by 9 bases, with 9 bases between. The CDR3 is 11 amino acids. The germline gives CDR1 SGHDT, CDR2 YYEEEE. The CDR3 region has the DNA TGTGCCAGCAGCCTACTGGACACGCAGTATTTT. The encoded protein is CASSLLDTQYF.

The chain couples TRBV19 to TRBJ1-5; 8 nucleotides agree with TRBD1. The ends lost 7 bases at V and 3 bases at J; junction bases unmatched: 11. The CDR3 is 16 residues long. The V gene's germline CDR1 is LNHDA and CDR2 SQIVND (reference sequence). The CDR3 region is CASTRTTGETNQPQHF. As DNA, the CDR3 is TGTGCCAGTACCCGAACGACAGGGGAGACCAATCAGCCCCAGCATTTT.

In its sample, this clone was seen a few times. The chain couples TRBV29-1 to TRBJ2-2; TRBD2 is a possible D gene (5 bases). Germline CDR1 and CDR2: SQVTM and ANQGSEA. This CDR3 has 14 amino acids. The V end lost 0 bases, the J end lost 7 bases, and 12 bases lay between the germline ends. The DNA of the CDR3 is TGCAGCGTTGAAGATCGCCCACGGGGCGGGGAGCTGTTTTTT. This sequence encodes CSVEDRPRGGELFF.

This chain joins TRBV14 and TRBJ2-5; D not resolved. CDR3 length: 16 residues. Between the trimmed V and J ends, which lost 3 bases and 5 bases, there was a span of 19 bases. Per the germline V gene, CDR1 is SGHDN and CDR2 is FVKESK. The CDR3 coding sequence is TGTGCCAGCAGCCATGTGTCGGGTTCGAATGTCGAGACCCAGTACTTC. It encodes CASSHVSGSNVETQYF. The variable domain in full, completed from reference TRBV14 and TRBJ2-5, reads EAGVTQFPSHSVIEKGQTVTLRCDPISGHDNLYWYRRVMGKEIKFLLHFVKESKQDESGMPNNRFLAERTGGTYSTLKVQPAELEDSGVYFCASSHVSGSNVETQYFGPGTRLLVL.

J is TRBJ2-5 and V is TRBV2; 7 bases agree with TRBD2. This CDR3 comprises 12 residues. V lost 6 bases and J lost 5; bases outside the gene matches: 3. CDR1 SNHLY and CDR2 FYNNEI come from the germline V gene. CDR3 loop: CASSGLGETQYF. The CDR3 coding sequence is TGTGCCAGCAGCGGACTAGGCGAGACCCAGTACTTC.

This clone was found once. The chain uses TRBV11-2 and TRBJ2-7, with 9 positions matching TRBD2. V was pared by 3 bases and J by 6 bases, with 6 bases of the junction left unmatched. This CDR3 is 14 amino acids long. Germline-derived CDR1 and CDR2 are SGHAT and FQNNGV. The CDR3 DNA reads as TGTGCCAGCAGCTTTAGCGGGAGAGATAGCGAGCAGTACTTC. Residues: CASSFSGRDSEQYF.

V is TRBV20-1 and J is TRBJ2-3, with unresolved D. This CDR3 has 11 amino acids. Germline V lookup: CDR1 DFQATT, CDR2 SNEGSKA (reference sequence). Trimming pared 6 bases from V and 5 bases from J, leaving 9 bases between. The CDR3 loop reads CSASRGDTQYF. The CDR3 DNA sequence: TGCAGTGCCTCGCGAGGAGATACGCAGTATTTT.